This T cell receptor beta chain derives from a study of post-analysis software for immune sequencing data. In the study overall: Multiple sclerosis in the patients followed relapsing-remitting, secondary progressive and progressive-relapsing courses.

V lost 3 bases, J lost 1 base, and 13 bases stayed unmatched. The CDR3 contains 18 residues. Germline assignment: CDR1 DFQATT and CDR2 SNEGSKA (reference sequence). Presence of unique molecular identifiers characterized the TCR beta cDNA libraries. One entry per CDR3 protein results from TCRdb running MiXCR on the PCR reads. The repertoire consists of fewer than 850,000 distinct CDR3 sequences, with around 46% occurring once and the leading ten covering roughly 5.2%. The study's findings and limits: Five TRBV segments occurring more often in patients than controls included TRBV5-6, TRBV5-1 and TRBV20-1.

This clonotype was observed many times. The antigen remains undetermined. The source is a girl between 5 and 17 years old with multiple sclerosis. What was sequenced was blood. The chain employs TRBV20-1 and TRBJ2-3; TRBD2 matches at 10 bases. Written as DNA, the CDR3 is TGCAGTGCTAGGATGGGACTAGCGCTTACGTTGGGCACAGATACGCAGTATTTT. Protein: CSARMGLALTLGTDTQYF.